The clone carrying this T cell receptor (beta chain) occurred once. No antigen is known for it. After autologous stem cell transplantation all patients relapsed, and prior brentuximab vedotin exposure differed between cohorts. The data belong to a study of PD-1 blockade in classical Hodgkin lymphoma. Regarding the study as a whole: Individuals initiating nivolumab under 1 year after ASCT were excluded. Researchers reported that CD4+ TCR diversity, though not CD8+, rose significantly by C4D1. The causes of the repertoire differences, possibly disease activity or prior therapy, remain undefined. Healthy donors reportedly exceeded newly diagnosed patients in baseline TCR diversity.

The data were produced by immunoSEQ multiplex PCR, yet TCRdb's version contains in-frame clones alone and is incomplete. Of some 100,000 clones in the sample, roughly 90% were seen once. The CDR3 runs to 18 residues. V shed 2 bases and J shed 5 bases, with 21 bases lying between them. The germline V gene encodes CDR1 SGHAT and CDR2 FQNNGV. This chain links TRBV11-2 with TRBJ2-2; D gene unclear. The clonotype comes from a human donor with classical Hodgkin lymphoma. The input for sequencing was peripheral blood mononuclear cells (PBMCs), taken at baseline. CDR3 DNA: TGTGCCAGCAGCTTAAGCCCACTCCGCTCCTTACTAACCGGGGAGCTGTTTTTT. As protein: CASSLSPLRSLLTGELFF.